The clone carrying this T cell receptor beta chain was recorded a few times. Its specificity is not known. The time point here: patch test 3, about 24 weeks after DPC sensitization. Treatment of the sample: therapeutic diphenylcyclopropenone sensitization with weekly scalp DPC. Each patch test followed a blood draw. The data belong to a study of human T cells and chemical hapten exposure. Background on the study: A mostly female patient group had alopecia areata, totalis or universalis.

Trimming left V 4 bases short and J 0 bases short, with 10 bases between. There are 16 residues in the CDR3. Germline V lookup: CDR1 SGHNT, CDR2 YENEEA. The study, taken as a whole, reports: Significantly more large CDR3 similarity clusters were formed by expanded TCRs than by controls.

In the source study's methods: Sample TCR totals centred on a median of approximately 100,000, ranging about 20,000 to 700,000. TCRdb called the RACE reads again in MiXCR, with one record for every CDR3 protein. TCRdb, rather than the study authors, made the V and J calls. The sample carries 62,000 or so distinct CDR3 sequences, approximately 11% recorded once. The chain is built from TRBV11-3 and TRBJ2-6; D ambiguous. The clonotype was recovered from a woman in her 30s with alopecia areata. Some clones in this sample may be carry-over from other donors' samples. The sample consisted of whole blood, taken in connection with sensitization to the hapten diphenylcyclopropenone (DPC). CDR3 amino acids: CASSSPLDSGANVLTF. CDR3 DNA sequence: TGTGCCAGCAGCTCACCCTTGGACTCTGGGGCCAACGTCCTGACTTTC.